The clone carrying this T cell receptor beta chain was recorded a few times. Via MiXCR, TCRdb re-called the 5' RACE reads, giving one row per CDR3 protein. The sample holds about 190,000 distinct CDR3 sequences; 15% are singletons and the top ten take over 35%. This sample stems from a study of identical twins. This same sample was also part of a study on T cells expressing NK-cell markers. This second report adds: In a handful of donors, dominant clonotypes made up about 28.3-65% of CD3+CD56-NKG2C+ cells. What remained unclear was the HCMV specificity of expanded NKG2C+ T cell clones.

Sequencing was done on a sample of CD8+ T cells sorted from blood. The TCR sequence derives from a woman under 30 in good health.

The chain's CDR3 is CASRDDINQPQHF. DNA of the CDR3: TGCGCCAGCAGGGATGACATCAATCAGCCCCAGCATTTT. The chain recombines TRBV10-2 with TRBJ1-5; D unresolved. The CDR3 extends over 13 amino acids. Germline V gene sequence: CDR1 WSHSY, CDR2 SAAADI. Trimming stripped 6 bases from V and 3 bases from J, with 9 bases between.